This paragraph covers one T cell receptor (beta chain) sequence. One junction end disagrees with the germline gene, perhaps due to a read error. The data were taken from a study of CD8+CD57+ T cells in acquired aplastic anemia. Genomic DNA was employed as the template in profiling TCR beta VDJ and CDR3. One entry per CDR3 protein, called by TCRdb with MiXCR from the reads. The table records hundreds of thousands of distinct CDR3 sequences, under 80% of them present only once. The material sequenced was sorted CD4+, CD8+, or CD8+CD57+ T cells (not recorded which) from PBMCs. The TCR originated in a human donor in good health, serving as a control.

CDR3 nucleotide sequence: TGTGCCAGCAGCTCAAGCGGGGGGGCACACAAGGGGGAGTTC. This sequence encodes CASSSSGGAHKGEF. V and J are TRBV7-9 and TRBJ2-7; 10 nucleotides agree with TRBD2. This CDR3 has 14 residues. CDR1 is SEHNR and CDR2 is FQNEAQ in the germline V gene (reference sequence).